This T cell receptor (beta chain) was found in a study of T cell clonality in common variable immunodeficiency. CVID and control samples used equivalent genomic DNA input. TCRdb's copy holds only in-frame clones and misses some; the assay was immunoSEQ multiplex PCR. This table holds tens of thousands of clones with no singletons; the top ten claim 2.1%. This clone was counted ten times or more. The sequenced fragment ends 3 residues before the CDR3 boundary, so the rest is inferred from the germline J gene. After removal of 1 base from V and 5 bases from J, the junction contained 7 bases not matched to a gene. Germline-derived CDR1 and CDR2 are SQVTM and ANQGSEA. The CDR3 spans 14 residues.

The TCR originated in a person aged 18-70 years in good health. Source material: peripheral blood mononuclear cells. J is TRBJ1-1 and V is TRBV29-1, with 7 bases identical to TRBD1. The part of the CDR3 DNA that was read is TGCAGCGTTGAAGCTCGACAGGGCGTTACTGAA. It codes for CSVEARQGVTE. The CDR3 in full is CSVEARQGVTEAFF.